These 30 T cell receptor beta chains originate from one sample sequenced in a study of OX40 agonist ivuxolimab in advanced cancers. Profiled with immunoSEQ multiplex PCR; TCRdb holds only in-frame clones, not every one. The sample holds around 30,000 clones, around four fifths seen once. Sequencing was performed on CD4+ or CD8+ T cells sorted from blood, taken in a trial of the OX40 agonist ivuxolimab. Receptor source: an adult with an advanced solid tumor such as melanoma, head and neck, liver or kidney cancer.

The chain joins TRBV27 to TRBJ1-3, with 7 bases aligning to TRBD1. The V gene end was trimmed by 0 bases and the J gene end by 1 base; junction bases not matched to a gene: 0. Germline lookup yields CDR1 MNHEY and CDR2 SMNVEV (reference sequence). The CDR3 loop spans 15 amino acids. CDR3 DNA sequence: TGTGCCAGCAGTTTATCACAGGGGTCTGGAAACACCATATATTTT. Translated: CASSLSQGSGNTIYF.

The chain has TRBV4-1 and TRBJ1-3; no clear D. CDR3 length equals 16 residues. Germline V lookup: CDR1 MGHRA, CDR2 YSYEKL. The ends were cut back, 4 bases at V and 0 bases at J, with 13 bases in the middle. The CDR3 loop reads CASSRHEVISGNTIYF. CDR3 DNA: TGCGCCAGCAGCCGTCATGAGGTCATCTCTGGAAACACCATATATTTT.

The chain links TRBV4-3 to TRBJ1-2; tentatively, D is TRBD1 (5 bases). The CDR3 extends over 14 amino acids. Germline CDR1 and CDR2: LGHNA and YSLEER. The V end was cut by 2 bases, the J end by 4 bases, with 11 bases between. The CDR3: CASSQNPQGYGYTF. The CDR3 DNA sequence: TGCGCCAGCAGCCAAAACCCGCAGGGCTATGGCTACACCTTC.

CDR3: CASSRRDSFFDEQYF. DNA for the CDR3: TGTGCCAGCAGCCGCCGGGACAGTTTTTTCGACGAGCAGTACTTC. The rearrangement links TRBV5-8 to TRBJ2-7, with 7 bases aligning to TRBD1. The ends lost 4 bases at V and 5 bases at J; junction bases unmatched: 12. The germline V gene has CDR1 SGHTS and CDR2 YDEGEE. This CDR3 comprises 15 residues.

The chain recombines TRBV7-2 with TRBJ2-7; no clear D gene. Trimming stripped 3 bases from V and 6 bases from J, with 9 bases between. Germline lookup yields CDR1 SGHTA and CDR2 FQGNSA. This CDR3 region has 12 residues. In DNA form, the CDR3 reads TGTGCCAGCAGCTTGATTTCTGGCGAGCAGTACTTC. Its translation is CASSLISGEQYF.

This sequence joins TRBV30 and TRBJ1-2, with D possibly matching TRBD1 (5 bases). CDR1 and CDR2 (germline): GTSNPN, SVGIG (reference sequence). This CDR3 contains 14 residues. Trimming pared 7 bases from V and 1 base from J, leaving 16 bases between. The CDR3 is CAFYYMTVNYGYTF. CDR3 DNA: TGTGCCTTCTACTACATGACAGTTAACTATGGCTACACCTTC.

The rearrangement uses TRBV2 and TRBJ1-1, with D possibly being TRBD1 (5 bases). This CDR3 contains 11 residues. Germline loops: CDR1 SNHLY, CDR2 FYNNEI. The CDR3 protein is CGVRGVTEAFF. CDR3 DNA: TGTGGGGTGAGAGGGGTCACTGAAGCTTTCTTT.

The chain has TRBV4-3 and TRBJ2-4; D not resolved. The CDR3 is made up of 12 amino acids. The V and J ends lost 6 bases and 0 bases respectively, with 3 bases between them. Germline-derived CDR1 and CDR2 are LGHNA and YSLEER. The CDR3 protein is CASRVAKNIQYF. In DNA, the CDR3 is TGCGCCAGCAGAGTAGCCAAAAACATTCAGTACTTC.

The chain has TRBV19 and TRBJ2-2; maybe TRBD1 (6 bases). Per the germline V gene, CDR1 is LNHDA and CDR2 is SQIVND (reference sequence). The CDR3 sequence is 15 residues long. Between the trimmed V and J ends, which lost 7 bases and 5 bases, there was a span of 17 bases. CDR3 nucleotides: TGTGCCAGTATCCCTATGGGGGCGCGTACCGGGGAGCTGTTTTTT. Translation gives CASIPMGARTGELFF.

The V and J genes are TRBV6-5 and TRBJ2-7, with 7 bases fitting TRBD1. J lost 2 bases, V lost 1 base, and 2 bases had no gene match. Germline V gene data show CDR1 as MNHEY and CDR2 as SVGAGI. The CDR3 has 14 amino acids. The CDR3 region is CASSYWDRPYEQYF. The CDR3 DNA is TGTGCCAGCAGTTACTGGGACAGACCCTACGAGCAGTACTTC.

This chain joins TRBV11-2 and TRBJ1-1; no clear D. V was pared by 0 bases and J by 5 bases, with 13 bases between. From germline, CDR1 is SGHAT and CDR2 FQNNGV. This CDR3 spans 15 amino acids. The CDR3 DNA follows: TGTGCCAGCAGCTTAGATTGGTACCAGCGGACTGAAGCTTTCTTT. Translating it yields CASSLDWYQRTEAFF.

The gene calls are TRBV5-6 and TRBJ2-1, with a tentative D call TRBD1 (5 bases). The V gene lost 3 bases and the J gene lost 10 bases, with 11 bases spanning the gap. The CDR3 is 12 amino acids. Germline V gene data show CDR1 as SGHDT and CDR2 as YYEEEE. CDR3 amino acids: CASSYTRTEQFF. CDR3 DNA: TGTGCCAGCAGCTACACCCGGACAGAGCAGTTCTTC.

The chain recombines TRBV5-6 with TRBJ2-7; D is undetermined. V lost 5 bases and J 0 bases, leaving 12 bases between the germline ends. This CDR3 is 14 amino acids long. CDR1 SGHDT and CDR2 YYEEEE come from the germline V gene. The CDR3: CASSPFEDSYEQYF. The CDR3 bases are TGTGCCAGCAGTCCCTTCGAGGACTCCTACGAGCAGTACTTC.

The CDR3 spells CASSPTSGGGDTQYF. The CDR3 region has the DNA TGTGCCAGCAGCCCTACTAGCGGGGGGGGAGATACGCAGTATTTT. The chain employs TRBV11-2 and TRBJ2-3, with 13 bases lining up with TRBD2. CDR1 and CDR2 (germline): SGHAT, FQNNGV. V lost 5 bases to trimming and J lost 5 bases; unmatched junction nucleotides: 4. This CDR3 spans 15 amino acids.

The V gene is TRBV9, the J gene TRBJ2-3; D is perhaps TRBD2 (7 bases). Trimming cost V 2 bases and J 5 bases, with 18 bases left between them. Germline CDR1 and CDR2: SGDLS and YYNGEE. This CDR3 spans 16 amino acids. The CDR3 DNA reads TGTGCCAGCAGCGTCCGTGTGGGAGGGGGACTAGATACGCAGTATTTT. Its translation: CASSVRVGGGLDTQYF.

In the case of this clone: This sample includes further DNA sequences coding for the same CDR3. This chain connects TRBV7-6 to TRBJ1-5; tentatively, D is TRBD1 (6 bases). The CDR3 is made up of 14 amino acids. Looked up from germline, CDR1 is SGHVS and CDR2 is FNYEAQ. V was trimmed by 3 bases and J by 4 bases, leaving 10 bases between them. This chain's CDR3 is CASSLQGINQPQHF. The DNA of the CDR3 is TGTGCCAGCAGCTTGCAGGGGATTAATCAGCCCCAGCATTTT.

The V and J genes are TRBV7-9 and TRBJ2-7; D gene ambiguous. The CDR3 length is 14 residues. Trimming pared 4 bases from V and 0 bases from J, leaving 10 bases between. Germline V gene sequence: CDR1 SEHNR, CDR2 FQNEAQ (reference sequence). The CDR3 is CASSSTTSSYEQYF. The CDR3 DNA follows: TGTGCCAGCAGCTCGACAACGAGCTCCTACGAGCAGTACTTC. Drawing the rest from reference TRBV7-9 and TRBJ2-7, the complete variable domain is DTGVSQNPRHKITKRGQNVTFRCDPISEHNRLYWYRQTLGQGPEFLTYFQNEAQLEKSRLLSDRFSAERPKGSFSTLEIQRTEQGDSAMYLCASSSTTSSYEQYFGPGTRLTVT.

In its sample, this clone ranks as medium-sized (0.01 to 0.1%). The CDR3 is CASSGPSDRRNSNQPQHF. The DNA of the CDR3 is TGTGCCAGCAGTGGGCCCTCGGACAGGAGAAATAGCAATCAGCCCCAGCATTTT. This chain connects TRBV6-1 to TRBJ1-5, with 7 nucleotides matching TRBD1. Germline lookup yields CDR1 MNHNS and CDR2 SASEGT. With 4 bases clipped from V and 0 bases from J, the junction kept 12 bases outside the gene matches. The CDR3 totals 18 residues.

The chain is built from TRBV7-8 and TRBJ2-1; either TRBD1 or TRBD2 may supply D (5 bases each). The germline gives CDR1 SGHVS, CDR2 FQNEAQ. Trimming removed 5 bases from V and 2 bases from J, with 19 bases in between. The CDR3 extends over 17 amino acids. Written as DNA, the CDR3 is TGTGCCAGCAGCCTTTCTCCGGGGACGTCTACCTACAATGAGCAGTTCTTC. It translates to CASSLSPGTSTYNEQFF.

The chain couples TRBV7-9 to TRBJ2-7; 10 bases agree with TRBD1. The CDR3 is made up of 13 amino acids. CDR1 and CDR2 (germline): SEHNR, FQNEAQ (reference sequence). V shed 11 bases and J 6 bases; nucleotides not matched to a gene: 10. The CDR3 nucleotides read TGTGCCGGGCAAGGACAGGGGGGTAGCGAGCAGTACTTC. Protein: CAGQGQGGSEQYF.

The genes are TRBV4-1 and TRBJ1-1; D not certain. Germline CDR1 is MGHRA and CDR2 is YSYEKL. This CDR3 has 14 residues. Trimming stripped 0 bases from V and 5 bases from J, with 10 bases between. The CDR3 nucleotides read TGCGCCAGCAGCCAAGATAGTGTCGGTACTGAAGCTTTCTTT. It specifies CASSQDSVGTEAFF.

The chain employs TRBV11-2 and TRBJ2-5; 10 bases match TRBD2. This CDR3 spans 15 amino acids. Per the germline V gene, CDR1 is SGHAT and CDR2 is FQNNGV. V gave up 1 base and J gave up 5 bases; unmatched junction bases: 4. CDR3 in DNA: TGTGCCAGCAGCTTAGGGAGCGGGGGGGCCGAGACCCAGTACTTC. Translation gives CASSLGSGGAETQYF.

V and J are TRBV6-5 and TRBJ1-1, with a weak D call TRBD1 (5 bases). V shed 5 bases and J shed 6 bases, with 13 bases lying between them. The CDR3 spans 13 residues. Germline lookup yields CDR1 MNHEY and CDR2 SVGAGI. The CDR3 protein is CASSETVVSEAFF. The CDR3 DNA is TGTGCCAGCAGTGAGACAGTGGTCTCTGAAGCTTTCTTT.

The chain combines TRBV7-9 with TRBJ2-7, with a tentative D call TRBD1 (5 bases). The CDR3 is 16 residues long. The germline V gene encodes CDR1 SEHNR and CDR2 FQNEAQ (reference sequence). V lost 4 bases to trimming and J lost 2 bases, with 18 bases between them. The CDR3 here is CASSYPKNLTAYEQYF. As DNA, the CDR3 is TGTGCCAGCAGCTACCCCAAAAACCTGACAGCCTACGAGCAGTACTTC. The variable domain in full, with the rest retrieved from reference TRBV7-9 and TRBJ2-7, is DTGVSQNPRHKITKRGQNVTFRCDPISEHNRLYWYRQTLGQGPEFLTYFQNEAQLEKSRLLSDRFSAERPKGSFSTLEIQRTEQGDSAMYLCASSYPKNLTAYEQYFGPGTRLTVT.

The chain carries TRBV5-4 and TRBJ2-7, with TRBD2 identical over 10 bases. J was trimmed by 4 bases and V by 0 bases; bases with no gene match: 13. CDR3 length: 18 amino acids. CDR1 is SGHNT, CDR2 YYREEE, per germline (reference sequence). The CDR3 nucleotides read TGTGCCAGCAGCTTGGGGTTCGTCGCCGCTAGCGGGGGTTACGAGCAGTACTTC. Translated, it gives CASSLGFVAASGGYEQYF.

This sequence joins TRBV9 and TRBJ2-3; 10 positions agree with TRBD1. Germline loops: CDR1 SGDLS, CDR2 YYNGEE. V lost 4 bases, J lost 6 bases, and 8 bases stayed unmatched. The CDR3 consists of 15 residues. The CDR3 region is CASSSRDRGMDTQYF. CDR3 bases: TGTGCCAGCAGCAGCCGGGACAGGGGAATGGATACGCAGTATTTT.

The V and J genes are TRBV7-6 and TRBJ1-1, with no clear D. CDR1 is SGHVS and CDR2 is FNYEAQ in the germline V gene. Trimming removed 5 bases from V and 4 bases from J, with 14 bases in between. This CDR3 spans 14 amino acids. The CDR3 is CASSPTSAATEAFF. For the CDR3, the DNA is TGTGCCAGCAGCCCAACCTCGGCGGCCACTGAAGCTTTCTTT.

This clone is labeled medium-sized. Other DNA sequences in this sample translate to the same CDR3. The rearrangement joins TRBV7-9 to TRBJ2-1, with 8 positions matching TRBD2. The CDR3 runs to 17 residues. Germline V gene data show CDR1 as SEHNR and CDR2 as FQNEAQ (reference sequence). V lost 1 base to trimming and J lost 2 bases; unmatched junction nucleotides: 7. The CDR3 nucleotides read TGTGCCAGCAGCTTAGTCGGTCGGGGGGGAACCTACAATGAGCAGTTCTTC. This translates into CASSLVGRGGTYNEQFF.

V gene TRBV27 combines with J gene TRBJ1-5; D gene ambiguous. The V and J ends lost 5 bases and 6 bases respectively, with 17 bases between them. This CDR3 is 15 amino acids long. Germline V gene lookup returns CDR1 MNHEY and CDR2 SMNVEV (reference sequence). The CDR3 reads CASSPLREPGQPQHF. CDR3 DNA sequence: TGTGCCAGCAGTCCACTTCGGGAGCCAGGTCAGCCCCAGCATTTT.

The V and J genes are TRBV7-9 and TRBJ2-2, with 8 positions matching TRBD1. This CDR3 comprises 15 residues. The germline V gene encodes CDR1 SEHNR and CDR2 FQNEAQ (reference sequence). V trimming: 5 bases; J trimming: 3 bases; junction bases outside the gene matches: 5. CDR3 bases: TGTGCCAGCAGCCGCGGGACAGGACACACCGGGGAGCTGTTTTTT. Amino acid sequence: CASSRGTGHTGELFF. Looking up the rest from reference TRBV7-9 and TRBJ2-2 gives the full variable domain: DTGVSQNPRHKITKRGQNVTFRCDPISEHNRLYWYRQTLGQGPEFLTYFQNEAQLEKSRLLSDRFSAERPKGSFSTLEIQRTEQGDSAMYLCASSRGTGHTGELFFGEGSRLTVL.